The TCR beta chain under discussion was sequenced for a study of tumor and adjacent non-tumor tissue in lung cancer. Study observations and caveats: Top 100 clones took a larger repertoire share in normal lung.

A word on this clonotype: Its specificity is not known.

A modified ARM-PCR protocol with three rounds of nested PCR amplified TCRbeta. A single record per CDR3 protein comes from TCRdb applying MiXCR to the multiplex PCR reads. This table holds tens of thousands of distinct CDR3 sequences, 64% found once. The V end was cut by 0 bases, the J end by 7 bases, with 27 bases between. In germline, CDR1 is MNHEY, CDR2 SVGAGI. The CDR3 contains 19 residues. No cell sorting was done before RNA was extracted from the tissue. The normal lung tissue was taken more than 3 cm from the tumor edge. The genes are TRBV6-5 and TRBJ1-2, with a tentative D call TRBD1 (6 bases). Sequences were obtained from distant non-tumor lung tissue. This TCR was sampled from a woman aged 70-85 years with non-small cell lung cancer. CDR3 DNA: TGTGCCAGCAGTTACTCGAGCGGGACATTTTCTGGTTGGGACTGTGGCTACACCTTC. Protein: CASSYSSGTFSGWDCGYTF.